These 12 T cell receptor beta chains came from one sample sequenced in a study of T cell responses to AZD1222 COVID-19 vaccine (dated by TCRdb to about 2021). According to the study, the label for this sample's time point signals: baseline before first vaccination. The library was built by means of the immunoSEQ multiplex PCR assay. Held by TCRdb, this immuneACCESS table contains in-frame sequences only and omits some clones. Under half of the omission traces to an unresolved V gene where checked; the cause of the rest is unknown. Within this sample are about 120,000 clones, with around 93% of them counted one time only. The biggest ten clones account for more than 13% of the sample. The sequences come from peripheral blood, collected on day 0 of AZD1222 vaccination. The receptors here all came from an adult in good health.

The chain has TRBV4-3 and TRBJ2-5; the D gene is possibly TRBD2 (5 bases). The germline V gene encodes CDR1 LGHNA and CDR2 YSLEER. The CDR3 is 15 amino acids. The germline V and J ends were trimmed by 0 bases and 5 bases, with 13 bases remaining between them. The CDR3 spells CASSQEWLAGETQYF. For the CDR3, the DNA is TGCGCCAGCAGCCAAGAGTGGCTAGCTGGGGAGACCCAGTACTTC.

The chain links TRBV11-2 to TRBJ1-2, with D hard to call. Germline-derived CDR1 and CDR2 are SGHAT and FQNNGV. Trimming stripped 8 bases from V and 7 bases from J, with 14 bases between. The CDR3 length is 12 residues. In DNA form, the CDR3 reads TGTGCCAGCTCCTGGACGGGGAGTGGCTACACCTTC. Protein sequence: CASSWTGSGYTF.

The V and J genes are TRBV5-1 and TRBJ2-7; D ambiguous. The CDR3 length is 13 residues. The germline gives CDR1 SGHRS, CDR2 YFSETQ. V was trimmed by 1 base and J by 3 bases, leaving 8 bases between them. For the CDR3, the DNA is TGCGCCAGCAGCTTGAGGCGGTACTACGAGCAGTACTTC. It yields the protein CASSLRRYYEQYF.

J is TRBJ2-7 and V is TRBV13; 15 bases agree with TRBD2. Per the germline V gene, CDR1 is PRHDT and CDR2 is FYEKMQ (reference sequence). V lost 5 bases to trimming and J lost 1 base; unmatched junction nucleotides: 9. The CDR3 runs 18 residues. CDR3 sequence reads: CASSERTSGRAASYEQYF. Here the CDR3 DNA reads TGTGCCAGCAGCGAAAGGACTAGCGGGAGGGCAGCTTCCTACGAGCAGTACTTC.

The rearrangement joins TRBV19 to TRBJ1-5, with D uncertain. The germline gives CDR1 LNHDA, CDR2 SQIVND (reference sequence). V lost 7 bases to trimming and J lost 2 bases, with 15 bases between them. The CDR3 is 15 residues long. The CDR3 protein is CASMTDSKGNQPQHF. CDR3 nucleotide sequence: TGTGCCAGTATGACGGATTCGAAGGGCAATCAGCCCCAGCATTTT. The entire variable domain, with the rest obtained from reference TRBV19 and TRBJ1-5, is as follows: DGGITQSPKYLFRKEGQNVTLSCEQNLNHDAMYWYRQDPGQGLRLIYYSQIVNDFQKGDIAEGYSVSREKKESFPLTVTSAQKNPTAFYLCASMTDSKGNQPQHFGDGTRLSIL.

The rearrangement joins TRBV25-1 to TRBJ1-2; D might be TRBD1 (5 bases). Trimming stripped 8 bases from V and 4 bases from J, with 20 bases between. There are 15 residues in the CDR3. The germline V gene has CDR1 MGHDK and CDR2 SYGVNS. The CDR3 sequence is CASGNVAGNVYGYTF. CDR3 DNA sequence: TGTGCCAGCGGTAATGTGGCAGGGAATGTCTATGGCTACACCTTC.

The chain employs TRBV2 and TRBJ2-1; TRBD2 aligns across 12 bases. V shed 9 bases and J 7 bases; nucleotides not matched to a gene: 4. The CDR3 runs 13 residues. Germline loops: CDR1 SNHLY, CDR2 FYNNEI. The CDR3 is CASTLAGGNEQFF. CDR3 DNA: TGTGCCAGTACTCTAGCGGGGGGGAATGAGCAGTTCTTC.

The chain combines TRBV5-1 with TRBJ1-3; D is possibly TRBD1 (5 bases). The CDR3 is made up of 16 amino acids. V lost 1 base, J lost 3 bases, and 14 bases lay in between. Germline V CDR1 and CDR2: SGHRS, YFSETQ. DNA for the CDR3: TGCGCCAGCAGCTTGTCGGGGCTTGCTTATGGAAACACCATATATTTT. Protein sequence: CASSLSGLAYGNTIYF. Based on the CDR3 plus reference TRBV5-1 and TRBJ1-3, the full variable domain is KAGVTQTPRYLIKTRGQQVTLSCSPISGHRSVSWYQQTPGQGLQFLFEYFSETQRNKGNFPGRFSGRQFSNSRSEMNVSTLELGDSALYLCASSLSGLAYGNTIYFGEGSWLTVV.

The CDR3 DNA reads TGTGCCAGCAGGGCACCTCTGGGGGGGGGCACTGAAGCTTTCTTT. Translating it yields CASRAPLGGGTEAFF. V is TRBV25-1 and J is TRBJ1-1, with a possible D match to TRBD1 (5 bases). The CDR3 runs to 15 residues. Germline loops: CDR1 MGHDK, CDR2 SYGVNS. Trimming took off 6 bases at V and 4 bases at J, with 18 bases between the two ends.

J is TRBJ1-5 and V is TRBV29-1; 8 nucleotides match TRBD1. Trimming cost V 6 bases and J 0 bases; bases outside gene matches: 4. There are 14 residues in the CDR3. The germline CDR1 and CDR2 sequences are SQVTM and ANQGSEA. CDR3 DNA: TGCAGCGTGGGGACAGGAAATAGCAATCAGCCCCAGCATTTT. It is translated as CSVGTGNSNQPQHF.

This chain uses TRBV7-2 with TRBJ2-5; D may be TRBD1 or TRBD2 (5 bases each). The V gene lost 3 bases and the J gene lost 2 bases, with 13 bases spanning the gap. Germline lookup yields CDR1 SGHTA and CDR2 FQGNSA. The CDR3 has 15 amino acids. The CDR3 coding sequence is TGTGCCAGCAGCTTCAAGGGACCAGTTCAAGAGACCCAGTACTTC. Protein: CASSFKGPVQETQYF.

The chain carries TRBV4-1 and TRBJ2-7, with D possibly TRBD2 on 5 matching bases. The CDR3 consists of 17 residues. From germline, CDR1 is MGHRA and CDR2 YSYEKL. V lost 1 base to trimming and J lost 3 bases, with 19 bases between them. CDR3 DNA: TGCGCCAGCAGCCAAGGGGCGGGTGGGCAAGGCAACTACGAGCAGTACTTC. It codes for CASSQGAGGQGNYEQYF.